What follows are 26 T cell receptor beta chains derived from one specimen sequenced in a study of early T cells in non-severe SARS-CoV-2 infection. TCRdb itself ran the 5' RACE reads through MiXCR, one entry per CDR3 protein. Of some 50,000 distinct CDR3 sequences in the sample, around 10% were seen once. Sequenced sample: whole blood. Every receptor here comes from an adult who was a healthcare worker with PCR-confirmed SARS-CoV-2 infection or an uninfected control (not recorded which).

CDR3 loop: CSADPSGGPYEQYF. As DNA, the CDR3 is TGCAGTGCCGATCCTAGCGGGGGGCCCTACGAGCAGTACTTC. The rearrangement uses TRBV20-1 and TRBJ2-7; 11 nucleotides align to TRBD2. The CDR3 runs to 14 residues. Germline CDR1 is DFQATT and CDR2 is SNEGSKA (reference sequence). Trimming took 6 bases from V and 2 from J; bases not matched to a gene: 6.

About this clonotype itself: This clone may be a read error of a much larger clone one base away. The V and J genes are TRBV7-3 and TRBJ2-3; unclear D gene. The CDR3 loop spans 13 amino acids. Germline V gene lookup returns CDR1 SGHTA and CDR2 FQGTGA. Written as DNA, the CDR3 is TGTGTCAGCAGCCCTGGGGATCGAGATACGCAGTATTTT. The encoded protein is CVSSPGDRDTQYF.

There are a few counts of this clonotype. The CDR3 sequence is CASSTTSGTTEQFF. The CDR3 bases are TGTGCCAGCAGCACGACTAGCGGGACCACTGAGCAGTTCTTC. The chain combines TRBV5-4 with TRBJ2-1; 11 positions match TRBD2. Trimming at V came to 4 bases and at J to 9 bases, leaving 6 bases not matched to a gene. This CDR3 spans 14 amino acids. CDR1 and CDR2 (germline): SGHNT, YYREEE (reference sequence).

This clonotype came up a few times. The gene calls are TRBV20-1 and TRBJ2-2; 8 positions agree with TRBD2. J gave up 4 bases and V 0 bases, and 7 bases lay outside the gene matches. This CDR3 is 16 amino acids long. Germline V gene data show CDR1 as DFQATT and CDR2 as SNEGSKA (reference sequence). The CDR3 sequence: CSAREAGLVGTGELFF. The CDR3 nucleotides are TGCAGTGCTAGAGAAGCGGGACTAGTCGGCACCGGGGAGCTGTTTTTT.

This clonotype was recorded many times. The chain couples TRBV29-1 to TRBJ2-7; 8 bases are shared with TRBD1. This CDR3 spans 13 amino acids. V shed 4 bases, J shed 3 bases, and the junction held 5 bases outside the gene matches. The V gene's germline CDR1 is SQVTM and CDR2 ANQGSEA. CDR3 protein: CSVARQGNYEQYF. The CDR3 DNA reads as TGCAGCGTTGCGCGACAGGGGAACTACGAGCAGTACTTC.

The genes are TRBV3-1 and TRBJ1-2; the D gene is possibly TRBD1 (5 bases). The ends were cut back, 3 bases at V and 5 bases at J, with 16 bases in the middle. CDR1 is LGHDT, CDR2 YNNKEL, per germline (reference sequence). The length of the CDR3 is 15 residues. CDR3 in amino acids: CASSQSSGPNYGYTF. DNA of the CDR3: TGTGCCAGCAGCCAGAGTTCAGGGCCGAATTATGGCTACACCTTC.

This clonotype was seen ten or more times. The genes are TRBV7-2 and TRBJ2-5; D not certain. Between the trimmed V and J ends, which lost 2 bases and 1 base, there was a span of 8 bases. This CDR3 comprises 14 residues. Germline V gives CDR1 SGHTA, CDR2 FQGNSA. The CDR3 region is CASSLMASQETQYF. In nucleotides, the CDR3 is TGTGCCAGCAGCTTAATGGCGAGCCAAGAGACCCAGTACTTC.

CDR3 coding DNA: TGTGCCAGCCAGGTTTCCGGGGAAAGCTACGAGCAGTACTTC. This encodes CASQVSGESYEQYF. The rearrangement joins TRBV3-1 to TRBJ2-7; D might be TRBD2 (5 bases). The length of the CDR3 is 14 residues. Looked up from germline, CDR1 is LGHDT and CDR2 is YNNKEL (reference sequence). The germline V and J ends were trimmed by 8 bases and 3 bases, with 17 bases remaining between them.

This clonotype was counted between two and nine times. This chain links TRBV7-9 with TRBJ2-1; either TRBD1 or TRBD2 may fit D (5 bases each). V lost 8 bases and J 4 bases, leaving 15 bases between the germline ends. CDR3 length: 14 amino acids. In germline, CDR1 is SEHNR, CDR2 FQNEAQ (reference sequence). This chain's CDR3 is CASRGAGFYNEQFF. The CDR3, as DNA: TGTGCCAGCCGAGGGGCAGGGTTTTACAATGAGCAGTTCTTC.

The sample holds many counts of this clonotype. The chain joins TRBV12-3 or TRBV12-4 to TRBJ1-5; TRBD1 is a possible D gene (6 bases). The CDR3 is 15 amino acids. Trimming removed 5 bases from V and 4 bases from J, with 15 bases in between. The CDR3 coding sequence is TGTGCCAGCAGTATGGACAGCCTCAAGAATCAGCCCCAGCATTTT. Protein sequence: CASSMDSLKNQPQHF.

A few counts support this clonotype. The chain recombines TRBV28 with TRBJ2-2, with no clear D. Germline V gives CDR1 MDHEN, CDR2 SYDVKM. The CDR3 is 16 residues long. V lost 1 base and J 5 bases, leaving 14 bases between the germline ends. CDR3 DNA: TGTGCCAGCAGTTTATTGGATGTCGGGCGGACCGGGGAGCTGTTTTTT. Its translation: CASSLLDVGRTGELFF.

This clonotype has a count of ten or more. The rearrangement joins TRBV7-2 to TRBJ2-2; D remains ambiguous. CDR1 is SGHTA, CDR2 FQGNSA, per germline. This CDR3 is 17 amino acids long. Trimming pared 1 base from V and 5 bases from J, leaving 17 bases between. The CDR3 reads CASSLGANLLITGELFF. As DNA, the CDR3 is TGTGCCAGCAGCTTAGGGGCTAACCTACTAATAACCGGGGAGCTGTTTTTT.

CDR3 in amino acids: CASSPSGRAGEQYF. The CDR3 bases are TGTGCCAGCAGCCCCAGCGGGAGGGCCGGCGAGCAGTACTTC. V and J are TRBV7-2 and TRBJ2-7, with TRBD2 matching 10 bases. After removal of 5 bases from V and 6 bases from J, the junction contained 7 bases not matched to a gene. The V gene's germline CDR1 is SGHTA and CDR2 FQGNSA. This CDR3 spans 14 amino acids. Variable domain in full (rest from reference TRBV7-2 and TRBJ2-7): GAGVSQSPSNKVTEKGKDVELRCDPISGHTALYWYRQSLGQGLEFLIYFQGNSAPDKSGLPSDRFSAERTGGSVSTLTIQRTQQEDSAVYLCASSPSGRAGEQYFGPGTRLTVT.

This clonotype occurred many times. This chain joins TRBV6-6 and TRBJ2-2; 7 bases agree with TRBD1. The CDR3 consists of 14 residues. Germline trimming cut 4 bases from V and 6 bases from J; bases unmatched to any gene: 5. Per the germline V gene, CDR1 is MNHNY and CDR2 is SVGAGI (reference sequence). The CDR3 is CASSSTGVAGELFF. The DNA of the CDR3 is TGTGCCAGCAGTTCCACAGGGGTCGCCGGGGAGCTGTTTTTT.

This clonotype was detected only a few times. V gene TRBV27 combines with J gene TRBJ2-2; no clear D gene. This CDR3 comprises 16 residues. CDR1 is MNHEY, CDR2 SMNVEV, per germline (reference sequence). The V and J ends lost 7 bases and 0 bases respectively, with 15 bases between them. The CDR3 protein is CASIFSGSANTGELFF. The CDR3 bases are TGTGCCAGCATCTTCTCCGGCTCCGCGAACACCGGGGAGCTGTTTTTT.

This clonotype was observed at least ten times. The rearrangement joins TRBV7-9 to TRBJ1-2; 8 bases line up with TRBD1. V dropped 5 bases and J dropped 0; count of bases not matched to a gene: 11. The germline gives CDR1 SEHNR, CDR2 FQNEAQ (reference sequence). There are 17 residues in the CDR3. Here the CDR3 DNA reads TGTGCCAGCAGCGATGAATCTTCACAGGGGGCTAACTATGGCTACACCTTC. Translated, it gives CASSDESSQGANYGYTF.

This clonotype occurred many times. CDR3 loop: CASKGQGAPGELFF. The CDR3, as DNA: TGTGCCAGCAAGGGACAGGGGGCGCCCGGGGAGCTGTTTTTT. The V gene is TRBV2, the J gene TRBJ2-2; 12 positions match TRBD1. Germline trimming cut 7 bases from V and 6 bases from J; bases unmatched to any gene: 3. The CDR3 covers 14 residues. Germline CDR1 SNHLY, CDR2 FYNNEI.

This clonotype was observed a few times. The rearrangement links TRBV5-6 to TRBJ2-7; D gene unclear. The germline V and J ends were trimmed by 3 bases and 3 bases, with 4 bases remaining between them. The germline V gene has CDR1 SGHDT and CDR2 YYEEEE. The CDR3 spans 11 residues. CDR3: CASSSNYEQYF. The CDR3 bases are TGTGCCAGCAGCTCGAACTACGAGCAGTACTTC.

This clonotype was detected ten times or more. The V call is TRBV7-8, the J call TRBJ2-1; perhaps TRBD2 as D (5 bases). V lost 2 bases to trimming and J lost 4 bases, with 21 bases between them. The CDR3 has 18 residues. Germline loops: CDR1 SGHVS, CDR2 FQNEAQ. CDR3 DNA sequence: TGTGCCAGCAGCTTATCCCTCATCGTGGGAGCGGTTTACAATGAGCAGTTCTTC. This codes for CASSLSLIVGAVYNEQFF.

This clonotype was picked up many times. V usage is TRBV7-6 and J usage is TRBJ2-7; possible D gene TRBD2, 5 bases. Per the germline V gene, CDR1 is SGHVS and CDR2 is FNYEAQ. This CDR3 has 14 residues. V was clipped by 3 bases and J by 1 base, with 10 bases between them. The CDR3 DNA reads TGTGCCAGCAGCTTGGAGGAATCTTCCTACGAGCAGTACTTC. This encodes CASSLEESSYEQYF.

The genes are TRBV7-3 and TRBJ2-1; the D gene could be TRBD1 or TRBD2 (5 bases each). V was cut by 0 bases and J by 0 bases, with 6 bases left in between. CDR1 is SGHTA, CDR2 FQGTGA, per germline. The CDR3 sequence is 15 residues long. The DNA for the CDR3 is TGTGCCAGCAGCTTAACGGGGGACTCCTACAATGAGCAGTTCTTC. It specifies CASSLTGDSYNEQFF.

The rearrangement joins TRBV9 to TRBJ2-5; tentative D call: TRBD1 (6 bases). Germline V gene lookup returns CDR1 SGDLS and CDR2 YYNGEE. The CDR3 has 16 residues. V was cut by 4 bases and J by 5 bases, with 21 bases left in between. CDR3 in DNA: TGTGCCAGCAGCCCCCCTTACAGGGATGGGGTGGAGACCCAGTACTTC. This codes for CASSPPYRDGVETQYF.

The chain is built from TRBV29-1 and TRBJ2-1; 8 nucleotides agree with TRBD2. The CDR3 has 14 residues. V was clipped by 4 bases and J by 5 bases; unmatched bases: 7. Looked up from germline, CDR1 is SQVTM and CDR2 is ANQGSEA. Here the CDR3 reads CSVVDGGAHNEQFF. CDR3 nucleotides: TGCAGCGTTGTAGACGGGGGGGCCCACAATGAGCAGTTCTTC.

The chain combines TRBV7-9 with TRBJ2-3; possibly TRBD1 or TRBD2 for D (5 bases each). Germline CDR1 and CDR2: SEHNR and FQNEAQ (reference sequence). V lost 1 base to trimming and J lost 1 base, with 9 bases between them. This CDR3 is built from 15 residues. The CDR3 sequence is CASSLDGDGTDTQYF. CDR3 sequence (DNA): TGTGCCAGCAGCTTAGACGGGGACGGCACAGATACGCAGTATTTT.

V and J are TRBV11-1 and TRBJ2-5; 9 bases agree with TRBD1. Germline CDR1 and CDR2: SGHAT and FQDESV (reference sequence). Germline trimming cut 1 base from V and 2 bases from J; bases unmatched to any gene: 11. The CDR3 loop spans 18 amino acids. CDR3 residues: CASSLGLRRDRAQETQYF. The CDR3 nucleotides read TGTGCCAGCAGCTTAGGCCTCCGCCGGGACAGGGCTCAAGAGACCCAGTACTTC.

This clonotype was seen repeatedly, ten times or more. The V call is TRBV28, the J call TRBJ1-4; D might be TRBD1 (5 bases). CDR1 and CDR2 (germline): MDHEN, SYDVKM. The CDR3 runs to 15 residues. Deletions cut 5 bases from V and 0 bases from J, with 10 bases between. The CDR3 sequence: CASSVSGTTNEKLFF. The CDR3 DNA is TGTGCCAGCAGTGTCTCAGGGACAACTAATGAAAAACTGTTTTTT.